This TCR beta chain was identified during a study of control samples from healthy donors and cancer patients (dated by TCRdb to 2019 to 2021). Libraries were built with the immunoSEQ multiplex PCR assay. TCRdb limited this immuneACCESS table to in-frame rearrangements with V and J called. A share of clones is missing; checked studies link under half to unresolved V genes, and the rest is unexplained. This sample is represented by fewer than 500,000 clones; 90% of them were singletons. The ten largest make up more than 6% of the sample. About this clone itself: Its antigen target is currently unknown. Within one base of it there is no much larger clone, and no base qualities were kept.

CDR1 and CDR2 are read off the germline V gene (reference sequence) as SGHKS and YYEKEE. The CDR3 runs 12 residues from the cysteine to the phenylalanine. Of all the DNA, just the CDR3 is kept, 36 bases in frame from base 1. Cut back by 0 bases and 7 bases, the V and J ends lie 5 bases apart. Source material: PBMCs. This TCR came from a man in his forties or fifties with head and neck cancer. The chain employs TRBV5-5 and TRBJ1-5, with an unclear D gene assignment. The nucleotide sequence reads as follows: TGTGCCAGCAGCTTGGGGGCGCAGCCCCAGCATTTT. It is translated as CASSLGAQPQHF.